This T cell receptor (beta chain) was identified during a study of control samples from healthy donors and cancer patients. Germline V gene lookup returns CDR1 SGHDN and CDR2 FVKESK. The length of the CDR3 is 16 residues. Trimming took 4 bases from V and 5 from J; bases not matched to a gene: 6. Measured with immunoSEQ multiplex PCR; TCRdb has only the in-frame clones, and not every one. This table holds approximately 100,000 clones, approximately 86% found once. The V gene is TRBV14, the J gene TRBJ2-2; 11 positions match TRBD1. Sequenced sample: blood. This sequence originates from a man younger than 45 in good health. CDR3 sequence reads: CASSPRTGGRTGELFF. DNA of the CDR3: TGTGCCAGCAGCCCCCGGACAGGGGGCCGGACCGGGGAGCTGTTTTTT.